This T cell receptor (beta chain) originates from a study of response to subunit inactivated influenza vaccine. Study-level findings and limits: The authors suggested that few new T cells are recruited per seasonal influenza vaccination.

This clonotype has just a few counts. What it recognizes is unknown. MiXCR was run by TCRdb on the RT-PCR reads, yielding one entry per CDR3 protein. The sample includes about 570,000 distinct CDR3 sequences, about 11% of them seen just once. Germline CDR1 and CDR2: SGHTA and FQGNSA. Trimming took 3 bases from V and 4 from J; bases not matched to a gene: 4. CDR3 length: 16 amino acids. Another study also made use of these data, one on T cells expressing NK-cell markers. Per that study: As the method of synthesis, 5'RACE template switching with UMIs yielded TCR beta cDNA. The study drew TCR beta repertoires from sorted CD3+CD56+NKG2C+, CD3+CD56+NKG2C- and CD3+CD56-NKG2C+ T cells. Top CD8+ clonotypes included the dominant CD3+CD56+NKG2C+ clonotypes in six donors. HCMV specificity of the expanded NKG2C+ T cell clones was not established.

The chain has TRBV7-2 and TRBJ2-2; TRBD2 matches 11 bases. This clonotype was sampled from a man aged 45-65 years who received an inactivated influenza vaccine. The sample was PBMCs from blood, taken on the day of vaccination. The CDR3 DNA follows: TGTGCCAGCAGCTTTAGCGGGGGGGCTGGCACCGGGGAGCTGTTTTTT. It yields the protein CASSFSGGAGTGELFF.